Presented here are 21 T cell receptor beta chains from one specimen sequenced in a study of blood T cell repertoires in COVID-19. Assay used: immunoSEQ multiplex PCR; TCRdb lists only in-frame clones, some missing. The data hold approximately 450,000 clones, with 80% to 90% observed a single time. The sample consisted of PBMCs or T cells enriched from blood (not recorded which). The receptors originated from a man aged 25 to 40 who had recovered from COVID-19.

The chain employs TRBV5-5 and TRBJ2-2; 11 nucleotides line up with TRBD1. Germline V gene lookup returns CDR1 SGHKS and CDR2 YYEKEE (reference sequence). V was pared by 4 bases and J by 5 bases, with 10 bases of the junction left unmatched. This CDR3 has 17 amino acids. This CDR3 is CASSPTDRGRLTGELFF. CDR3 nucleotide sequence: TGTGCCAGCAGCCCGACGGACAGGGGGCGCTTAACCGGGGAGCTGTTTTTT.

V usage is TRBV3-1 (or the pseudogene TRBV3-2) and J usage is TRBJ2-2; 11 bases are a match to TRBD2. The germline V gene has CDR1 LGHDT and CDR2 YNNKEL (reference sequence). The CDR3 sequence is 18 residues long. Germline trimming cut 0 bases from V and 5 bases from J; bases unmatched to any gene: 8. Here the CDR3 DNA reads TGTGCCAGCAGCCAAGATAGCTATTCTAGCGGGAGGACCGGGGAGCTGTTTTTT. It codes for CASSQDSYSSGRTGELFF.

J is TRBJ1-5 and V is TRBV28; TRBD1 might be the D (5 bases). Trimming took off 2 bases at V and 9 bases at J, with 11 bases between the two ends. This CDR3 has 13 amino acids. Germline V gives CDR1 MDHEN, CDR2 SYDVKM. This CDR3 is CASSLGAQGPQHF. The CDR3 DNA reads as TGTGCCAGCAGTTTAGGAGCGCAGGGGCCCCAGCATTTT.

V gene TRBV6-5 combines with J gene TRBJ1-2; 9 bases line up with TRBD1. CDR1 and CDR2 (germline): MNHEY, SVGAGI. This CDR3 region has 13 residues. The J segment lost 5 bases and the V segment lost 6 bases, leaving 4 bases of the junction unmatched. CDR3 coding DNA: TGTGCCAGCAGGCCCGGGACAGGGTATGGCTACACCTTC. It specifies CASRPGTGYGYTF.

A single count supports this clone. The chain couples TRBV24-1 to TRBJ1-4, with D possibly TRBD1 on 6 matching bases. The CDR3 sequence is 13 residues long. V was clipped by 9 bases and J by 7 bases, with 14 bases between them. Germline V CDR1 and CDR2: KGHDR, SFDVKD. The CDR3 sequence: CATCQGPGEKLFF. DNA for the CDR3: TGTGCCACCTGTCAGGGGCCGGGTGAAAAACTGTTTTTT.

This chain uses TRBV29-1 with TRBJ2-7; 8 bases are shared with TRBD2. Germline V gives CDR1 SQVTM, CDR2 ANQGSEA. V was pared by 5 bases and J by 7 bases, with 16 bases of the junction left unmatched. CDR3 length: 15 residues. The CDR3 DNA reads TGCAGCGTTCTTTCTACCGGGACTAGTCTTATGGAGCAGTACTTC. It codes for CSVLSTGTSLMEQYF.

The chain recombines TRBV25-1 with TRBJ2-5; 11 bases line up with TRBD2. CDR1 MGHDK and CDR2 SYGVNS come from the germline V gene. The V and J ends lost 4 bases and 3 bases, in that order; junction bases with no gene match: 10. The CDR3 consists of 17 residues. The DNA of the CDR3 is TGTGCCAGCAGTGTCGGGGGGACTAGCGGATCTAAAGAGACCCAGTACTTC. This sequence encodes CASSVGGTSGSKETQYF. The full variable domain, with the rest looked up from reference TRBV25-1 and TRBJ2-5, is EADIYQTPRYLVIGTGKKITLECSQTMGHDKMYWYQQDPGMELHLIHYSYGVNSTEKGDLSSESTVSRIRTEHFPLTLESARPSHTSQYLCASSVGGTSGSKETQYFGPGTRLLVL.

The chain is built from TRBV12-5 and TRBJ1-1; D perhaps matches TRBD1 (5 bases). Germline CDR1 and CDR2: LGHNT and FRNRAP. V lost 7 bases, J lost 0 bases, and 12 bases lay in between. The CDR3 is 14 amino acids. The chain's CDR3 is CASVLGHMNTEAFF. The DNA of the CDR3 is TGTGCTAGTGTTCTCGGACATATGAACACTGAAGCTTTCTTT.

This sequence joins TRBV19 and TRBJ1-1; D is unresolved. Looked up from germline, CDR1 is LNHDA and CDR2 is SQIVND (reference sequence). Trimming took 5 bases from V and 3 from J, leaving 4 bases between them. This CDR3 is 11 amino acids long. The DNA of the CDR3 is TGTGCCAGTAGTCTCCACACTGAAGCTTTCTTT. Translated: CASSLHTEAFF.

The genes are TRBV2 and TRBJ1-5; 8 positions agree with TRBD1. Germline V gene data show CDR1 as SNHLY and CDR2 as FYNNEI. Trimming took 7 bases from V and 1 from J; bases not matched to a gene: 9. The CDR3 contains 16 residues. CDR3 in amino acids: CASTDRGPRSNQPQHF. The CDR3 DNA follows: TGTGCCAGCACAGACAGGGGTCCCCGAAGCAATCAGCCCCAGCATTTT.

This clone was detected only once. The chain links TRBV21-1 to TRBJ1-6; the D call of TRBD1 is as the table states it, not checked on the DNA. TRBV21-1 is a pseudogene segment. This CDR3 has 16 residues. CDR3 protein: CASSKDLGQHNSPLHF. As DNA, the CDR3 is TGTGCCAGCAGCAAAGACCTGGGACAGCATAATTCACCCCTCCACTTT.

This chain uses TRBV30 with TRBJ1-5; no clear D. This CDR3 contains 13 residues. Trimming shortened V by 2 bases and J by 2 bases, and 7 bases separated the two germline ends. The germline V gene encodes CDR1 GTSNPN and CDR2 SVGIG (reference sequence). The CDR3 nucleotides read TGTGCCTGGAGTCAAGCCGGCAATCAGCCCCAGCATTTT. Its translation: CAWSQAGNQPQHF.

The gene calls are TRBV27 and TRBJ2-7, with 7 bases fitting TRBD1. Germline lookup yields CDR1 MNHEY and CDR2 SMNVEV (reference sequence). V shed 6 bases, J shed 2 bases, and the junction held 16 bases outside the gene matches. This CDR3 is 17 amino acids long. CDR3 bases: TGTGCCAGCAGACCAAGATGGGGCCAGGGGGATACCTACGAGCAGTACTTC. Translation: CASRPRWGQGDTYEQYF.

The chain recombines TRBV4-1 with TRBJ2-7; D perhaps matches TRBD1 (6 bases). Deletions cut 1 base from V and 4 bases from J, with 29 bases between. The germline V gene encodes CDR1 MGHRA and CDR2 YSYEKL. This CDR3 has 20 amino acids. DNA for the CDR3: TGCGCCAGCAGCCAAGGTTTCCGAGGTGAGTGGAGGACAGAAGATTACGAGCAGTACTTC. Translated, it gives CASSQGFRGEWRTEDYEQYF.

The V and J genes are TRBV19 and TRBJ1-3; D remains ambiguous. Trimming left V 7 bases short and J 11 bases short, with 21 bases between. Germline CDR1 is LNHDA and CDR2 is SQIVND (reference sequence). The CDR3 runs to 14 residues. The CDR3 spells CASKPPTKGVAIYF. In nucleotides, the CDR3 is TGTGCCAGTAAACCCCCCACGAAGGGAGTCGCCATATATTTT.

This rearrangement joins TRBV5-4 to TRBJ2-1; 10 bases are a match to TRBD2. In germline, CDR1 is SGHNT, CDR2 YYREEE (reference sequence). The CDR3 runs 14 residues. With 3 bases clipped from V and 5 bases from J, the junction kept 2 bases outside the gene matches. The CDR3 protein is CASSWGLANNEQFF. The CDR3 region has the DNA TGTGCCAGCAGCTGGGGACTAGCGAACAATGAGCAGTTCTTC. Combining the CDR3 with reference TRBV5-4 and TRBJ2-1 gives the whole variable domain ETGVTQSPTHLIKTRGQQVTLRCSSQSGHNTVSWYQQALGQGPQFIFQYYREEENGRGNFPPRFSGLQFPNYSSELNVNALELDDSALYLCASSWGLANNEQFFGPGTRLTVL.

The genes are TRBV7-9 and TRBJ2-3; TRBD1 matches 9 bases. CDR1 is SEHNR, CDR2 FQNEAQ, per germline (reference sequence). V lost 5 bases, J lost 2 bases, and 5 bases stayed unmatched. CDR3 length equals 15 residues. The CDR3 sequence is CASSPGQGITDTQYF. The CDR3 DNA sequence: TGTGCCAGCAGCCCCGGACAGGGGATCACAGATACGCAGTATTTT.

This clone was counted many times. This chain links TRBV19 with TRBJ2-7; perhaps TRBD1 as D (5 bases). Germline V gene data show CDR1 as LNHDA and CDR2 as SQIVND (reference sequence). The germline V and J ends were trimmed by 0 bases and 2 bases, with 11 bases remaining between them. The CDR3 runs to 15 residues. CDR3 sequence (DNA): TGTGCCAGTAGTATAGATCCAAGACAGACCTACGAGCAGTACTTC. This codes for CASSIDPRQTYEQYF.

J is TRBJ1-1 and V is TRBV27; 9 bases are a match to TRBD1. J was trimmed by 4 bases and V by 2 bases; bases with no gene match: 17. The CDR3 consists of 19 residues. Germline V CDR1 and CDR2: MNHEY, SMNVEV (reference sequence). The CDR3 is CASSLRARARDRESTEAFF. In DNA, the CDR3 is TGTGCCAGCAGTTTAAGGGCTAGGGCCCGGGACAGGGAATCCACTGAAGCTTTCTTT.

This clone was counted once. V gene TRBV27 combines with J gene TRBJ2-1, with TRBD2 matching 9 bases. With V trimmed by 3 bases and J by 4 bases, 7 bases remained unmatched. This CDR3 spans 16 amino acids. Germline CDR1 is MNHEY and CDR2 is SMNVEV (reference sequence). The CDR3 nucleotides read TGTGCCAGCAGTTTTAAGACTAGCGGATGGTACAATGAGCAGTTCTTC. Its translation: CASSFKTSGWYNEQFF.

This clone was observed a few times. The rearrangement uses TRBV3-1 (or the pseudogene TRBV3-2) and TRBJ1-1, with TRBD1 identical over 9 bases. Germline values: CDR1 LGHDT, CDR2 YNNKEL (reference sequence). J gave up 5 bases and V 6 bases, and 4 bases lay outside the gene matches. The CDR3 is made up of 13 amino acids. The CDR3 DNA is TGTGCCAGCAGGGACAGGGGCGGTACTGAAGCTTTCTTT. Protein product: CASRDRGGTEAFF.